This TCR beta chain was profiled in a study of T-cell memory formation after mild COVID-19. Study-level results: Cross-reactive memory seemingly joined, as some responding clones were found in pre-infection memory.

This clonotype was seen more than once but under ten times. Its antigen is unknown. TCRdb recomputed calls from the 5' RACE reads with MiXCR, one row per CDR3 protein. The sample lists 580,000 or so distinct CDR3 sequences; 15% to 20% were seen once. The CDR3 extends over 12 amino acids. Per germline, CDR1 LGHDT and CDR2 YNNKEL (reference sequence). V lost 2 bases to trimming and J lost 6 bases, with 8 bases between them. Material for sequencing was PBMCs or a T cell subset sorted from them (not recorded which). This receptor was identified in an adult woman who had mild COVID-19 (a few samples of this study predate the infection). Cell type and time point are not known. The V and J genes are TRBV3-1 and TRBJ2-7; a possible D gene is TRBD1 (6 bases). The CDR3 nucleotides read TGTGCCAGCAGCCAAAGAGGGGGCGAGCAGTACTTC. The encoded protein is CASSQRGGEQYF.